These 17 T cell receptor beta chains share one sample of origin, sequenced in a study of OX40 agonist ivuxolimab in advanced cancers. Assay used: immunoSEQ multiplex PCR; TCRdb lists only in-frame clones, some missing. The sample contains some 15,000 clones, 75% to 90% of which appear only once. The sample here was CD4+ or CD8+ T cells sorted from blood, taken in a trial of the OX40 agonist ivuxolimab. These receptors came from an adult with an advanced solid tumor such as melanoma, head and neck, liver or kidney cancer.

On this clone: One end of the junction is discordant with germline, which a read error may explain. The gene calls are TRBV11-3 and TRBJ1-1; 8 nucleotides align to TRBD1. In germline, CDR1 is SGHNT, CDR2 YENEEA. This CDR3 is built from 13 residues. CDR3 DNA: TGTGCCAGCAGCTCCAGGGGGCTGACATGGTCGCTCTTT. Its protein is CASSSRGLTWSLF. Using reference TRBV11-3 and TRBJ1-1 for the parts outside the CDR3, the full variable domain is EAGVVQSPRYKIIEKKQPVAFWCNPISGHNTLYWYLQNLGQGPELLIRYENEEAVDDSQLPKDRFSAERLKGVDSTLKIQPAELGDSAVYLCASSSRGLTWSLFGQGTRLTVV.

The V gene is TRBV7-9, the J gene TRBJ2-7; D gene ambiguous. Trimming pared 6 bases from V and 2 bases from J, leaving 14 bases between. CDR3 length equals 14 residues. Germline V gives CDR1 SEHNR, CDR2 FQNEAQ (reference sequence). The CDR3 loop reads CASSYMDGTYEQYF. The CDR3 DNA reads TGTGCCAGCAGTTACATGGACGGTACCTACGAGCAGTACTTC.

A word on this clone: At one end, the junction sequence differs from germline, possibly due to a read error. This sample also contains other DNA sequences that code for the same CDR3. This sequence joins TRBV5-4 and TRBJ1-1, with TRBD1 as a possible D gene (6 bases). Germline-derived CDR1 and CDR2 are SGHNT and YYREEE (reference sequence). CDR3 length equals 12 residues. The CDR3 is CASSIGQFEAFF. CDR3 DNA: TGCGCCAGCAGCATCGGACAGTTTGAAGCTTTCTTT. Combining the CDR3 with reference TRBV5-4 and TRBJ1-1 gives the whole variable domain ETGVTQSPTHLIKTRGQQVTLRCSSQSGHNTVSWYQQALGQGPQFIFQYYREEENGRGNFPPRFSGLQFPNYSSELNVNALELDDSALYLCASSIGQFEAFFGQGTRLTVV.

The chain employs TRBV14 and TRBJ2-2; 7 nucleotides align to TRBD2. Germline assignment: CDR1 SGHDN and CDR2 FVKESK. This CDR3 has 19 amino acids. V lost 0 bases, J lost 4 bases, and 14 bases stayed unmatched. Written as DNA, the CDR3 is TGTGCCAGCAGCCAAGATAGCGGGTGGCCAGCGGACGTCACCGGGGAGCTGTTTTTT. Its protein is CASSQDSGWPADVTGELFF.

In DNA form, the CDR3 reads TGTGCCAGTAGGAGAGGGGTAGAGGGGATCTACGAGCAGTACTTC. Protein product: CASRRGVEGIYEQYF. The V gene is TRBV19, the J gene TRBJ2-7; TRBD1 or TRBD2 may be the D gene (5 bases each). CDR1 is LNHDA and CDR2 is SQIVND in the germline V gene (reference sequence). The CDR3 sequence is 15 residues long. Trimming removed 6 bases from V and 3 bases from J, with 18 bases in between.

The chain employs TRBV28 and TRBJ2-2; 11 bases fit TRBD2. Trimming at V came to 1 base and at J to 4 bases, leaving 5 bases not matched to a gene. The CDR3 contains 17 residues. Germline values: CDR1 MDHEN, CDR2 SYDVKM. The CDR3 loop reads CASSLYGLAGGTGELFF. DNA for the CDR3: TGTGCCAGCAGTTTATATGGGCTAGCGGGAGGCACCGGGGAGCTGTTTTTT.

The chain combines TRBV5-1 with TRBJ2-5; D not resolved. V was shortened by 2 bases and J by 3 bases, with 8 bases between the two germline ends. Germline V CDR1 and CDR2: SGHRS, YFSETQ. The CDR3 has 13 amino acids. The CDR3 loop is CASSFNYKETQYF. CDR3 DNA: TGCGCCAGCAGCTTTAACTACAAAGAGACCCAGTACTTC.

Within the sample, this clone is large. V is TRBV6-6 and J is TRBJ1-3; 9 bases map to TRBD1. From germline, CDR1 is MNHNY and CDR2 SVGAGI (reference sequence). V shed 4 bases, J shed 9 bases, and the junction held 7 bases outside the gene matches. The CDR3 runs to 14 residues. As DNA, the CDR3 is TGTGCCAGCAGTTCTTCCGGGACAGGGATCACCATATATTTT. Protein product: CASSSSGTGITIYF.

This clone was detected only once. The chain is built from TRBV27 and TRBJ1-5, with no clear D. The CDR3 is 14 residues long. Germline assignment: CDR1 MNHEY and CDR2 SMNVEV (reference sequence). V was clipped by 4 bases and J by 2 bases, with 9 bases between them. For the CDR3, the DNA is TGTGCCAGCAGTTGGGGATTCGGCAATCAGCCCCAGCATTTT. It yields the protein CASSWGFGNQPQHF.

This chain connects TRBV7-2 to TRBJ2-1; D possibly corresponds to TRBD2 (6 bases). Germline V gene lookup returns CDR1 SGHTA and CDR2 FQGNSA. The CDR3 has 14 amino acids. Trimming removed 5 bases from V and 6 bases from J, with 14 bases in between. The CDR3 region has the DNA TGTGCCAGCAGCCAGGCCGGGAGCGCCAATGAGCAGTTCTTC. Its protein is CASSQAGSANEQFF.

The rearrangement uses TRBV4-1 and TRBJ2-7, with TRBD2 identical over 9 bases. In germline, CDR1 is MGHRA, CDR2 YSYEKL. The CDR3 is 14 amino acids. Trimming took 4 bases from V and 2 from J; bases not matched to a gene: 3. The CDR3 nucleotides read TGCGCCAGCAGCCTGCTAGCGGGAACCTACGAGCAGTACTTC. Amino acid sequence: CASSLLAGTYEQYF.

The chain recombines TRBV30 with TRBJ1-3; D gene uncertain. This CDR3 has 12 residues. The germline CDR1 and CDR2 sequences are GTSNPN and SVGIG (reference sequence). Trimming cost V 4 bases and J 8 bases, with 12 bases left between them. CDR3 in DNA: TGTGCCTGGAAATCGATCGGAGACACCATATATTTT. Protein sequence: CAWKSIGDTIYF.

V is TRBV7-9 and J is TRBJ2-3; possible D gene TRBD1, 5 bases. The germline gives CDR1 SEHNR, CDR2 FQNEAQ (reference sequence). This CDR3 comprises 14 residues. Deletions cut 0 bases from V and 4 bases from J, with 8 bases between. The CDR3 protein is CASSLAGRPDTQYF. The DNA for the CDR3 is TGTGCCAGCAGCTTAGCGGGGCGGCCAGATACGCAGTATTTT.

The DNA for the CDR3 is TGTGCCAGCAGCTTAGACCCCAGGACCTACGAGCAGTACTTC. Translating gives CASSLDPRTYEQYF. The V call is TRBV7-9, the J call TRBJ2-7; D call uncertain. Germline CDR1 and CDR2: SEHNR and FQNEAQ (reference sequence). The CDR3 loop spans 14 amino acids. With 1 base removed from V and 2 bases from J, the gap between germline ends came to 9 bases. Together with reference TRBV7-9 and TRBJ2-7, the CDR3 gives the full variable domain: DTGVSQNPRHKITKRGQNVTFRCDPISEHNRLYWYRQTLGQGPEFLTYFQNEAQLEKSRLLSDRFSAERPKGSFSTLEIQRTEQGDSAMYLCASSLDPRTYEQYFGPGTRLTVT.

This chain connects TRBV6-5 to TRBJ1-5, with D possibly TRBD1 on 5 matching bases. V gave up 8 bases and J gave up 6 bases, with 17 bases separating them. The CDR3 sequence is 14 residues long. Germline V gene data show CDR1 as MNHEY and CDR2 as SVGAGI. The CDR3 DNA follows: TGTGCCAGCGAGGCTACCCAGGGATCTCAGCCCCAGCATTTT. It is translated as CASEATQGSQPQHF.

The CDR3 region has the DNA TGTGCCAGCAGTTACCGGGACAGGGGGGATACGCAGTATTTT. Translated: CASSYRDRGDTQYF. The genes are TRBV6-5 and TRBJ2-3, with 11 bases matching TRBD1. This CDR3 spans 14 amino acids. J was trimmed by 6 bases and V by 2 bases; bases with no gene match: 1. Germline V CDR1 and CDR2: MNHEY, SVGAGI.

The V call is TRBV27, the J call TRBJ2-1; D call uncertain. Germline CDR1 is MNHEY and CDR2 is SMNVEV (reference sequence). The V and J ends lost 6 bases and 9 bases respectively, with 9 bases between them. This CDR3 has 11 amino acids. This chain's CDR3 is CASSQGGEQFF. The CDR3 DNA reads TGTGCCAGCAGCCAAGGTGGTGAGCAGTTCTTC.